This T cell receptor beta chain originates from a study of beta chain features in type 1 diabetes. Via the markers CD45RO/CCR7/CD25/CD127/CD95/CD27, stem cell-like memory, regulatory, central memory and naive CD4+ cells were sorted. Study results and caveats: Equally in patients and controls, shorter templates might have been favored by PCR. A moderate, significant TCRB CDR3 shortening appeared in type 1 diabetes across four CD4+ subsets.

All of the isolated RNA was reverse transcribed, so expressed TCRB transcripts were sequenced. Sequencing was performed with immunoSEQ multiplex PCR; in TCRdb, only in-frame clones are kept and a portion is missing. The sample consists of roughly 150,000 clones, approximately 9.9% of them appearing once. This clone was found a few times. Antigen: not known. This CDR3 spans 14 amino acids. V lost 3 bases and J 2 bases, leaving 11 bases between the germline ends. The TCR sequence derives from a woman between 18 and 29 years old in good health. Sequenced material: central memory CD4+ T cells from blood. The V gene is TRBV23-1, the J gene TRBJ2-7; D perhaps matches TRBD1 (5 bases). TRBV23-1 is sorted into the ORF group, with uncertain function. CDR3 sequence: CASSHGIRAYEQYF. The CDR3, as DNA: TGCGCCAGCAGTCATGGGATCAGGGCCTACGAGCAGTACTTC.